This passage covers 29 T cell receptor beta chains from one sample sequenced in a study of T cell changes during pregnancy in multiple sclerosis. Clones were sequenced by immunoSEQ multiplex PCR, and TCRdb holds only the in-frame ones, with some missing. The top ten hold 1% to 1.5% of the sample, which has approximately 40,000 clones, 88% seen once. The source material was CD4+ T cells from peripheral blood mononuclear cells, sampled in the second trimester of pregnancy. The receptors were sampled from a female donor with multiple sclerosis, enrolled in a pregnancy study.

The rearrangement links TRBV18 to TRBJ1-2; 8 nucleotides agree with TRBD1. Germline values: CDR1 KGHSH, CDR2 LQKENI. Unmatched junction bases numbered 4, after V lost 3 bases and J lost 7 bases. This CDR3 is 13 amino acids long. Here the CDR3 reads CASSPTGGAGYTF. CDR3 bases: TGTGCCAGCTCACCCACAGGGGGTGCTGGCTACACCTTC.

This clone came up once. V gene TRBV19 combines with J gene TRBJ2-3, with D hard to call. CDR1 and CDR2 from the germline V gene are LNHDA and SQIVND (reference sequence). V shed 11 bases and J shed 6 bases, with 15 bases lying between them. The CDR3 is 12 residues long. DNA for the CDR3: TGTGCCGTCAGCCGGGTTGGGGATACGCAGTATTTT. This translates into CAVSRVGDTQYF.

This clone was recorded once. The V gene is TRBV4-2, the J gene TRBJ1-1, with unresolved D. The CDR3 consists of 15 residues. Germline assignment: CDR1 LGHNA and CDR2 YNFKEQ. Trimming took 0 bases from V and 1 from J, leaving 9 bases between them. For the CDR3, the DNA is TGTGCCAGCAGCCAAGAGGGCCGAACGAACACTGAAGCTTTCTTT. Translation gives CASSQEGRTNTEAFF.

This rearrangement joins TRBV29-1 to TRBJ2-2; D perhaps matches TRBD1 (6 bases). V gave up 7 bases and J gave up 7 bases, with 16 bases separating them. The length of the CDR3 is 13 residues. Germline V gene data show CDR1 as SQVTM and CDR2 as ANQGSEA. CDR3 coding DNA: TGCAGCGGACGGCAGGGGTGGGGCGGGGAGCTGTTTTTT. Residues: CSGRQGWGGELFF.

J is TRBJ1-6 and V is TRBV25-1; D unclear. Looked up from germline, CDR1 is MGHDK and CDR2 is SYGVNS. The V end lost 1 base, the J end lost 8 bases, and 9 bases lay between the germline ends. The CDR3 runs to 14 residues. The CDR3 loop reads CASSELRLDSPLHF. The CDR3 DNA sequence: TGTGCCAGCAGTGAATTGCGGTTAGATTCACCCCTCCACTTT.

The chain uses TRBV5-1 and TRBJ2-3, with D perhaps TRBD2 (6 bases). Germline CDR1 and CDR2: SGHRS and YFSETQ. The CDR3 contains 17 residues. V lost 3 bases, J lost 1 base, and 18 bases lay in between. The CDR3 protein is CASSYRGNLGGTDTQYF. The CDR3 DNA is TGCGCCAGCAGCTACCGGGGGAACTTGGGGGGCACAGATACGCAGTATTTT. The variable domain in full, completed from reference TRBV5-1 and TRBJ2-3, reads KAGVTQTPRYLIKTRGQQVTLSCSPISGHRSVSWYQQTPGQGLQFLFEYFSETQRNKGNFPGRFSGRQFSNSRSEMNVSTLELGDSALYLCASSYRGNLGGTDTQYFGPGTRLTVL.

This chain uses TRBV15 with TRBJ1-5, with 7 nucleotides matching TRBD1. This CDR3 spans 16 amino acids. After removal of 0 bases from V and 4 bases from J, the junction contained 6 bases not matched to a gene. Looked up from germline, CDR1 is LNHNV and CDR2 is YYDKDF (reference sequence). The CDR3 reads CATSRDRGQPNQPQHF. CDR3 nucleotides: TGTGCCACCAGCAGAGATCGGGGACAGCCGAATCAGCCCCAGCATTTT. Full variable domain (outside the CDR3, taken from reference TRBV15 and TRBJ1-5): DAMVIQNPRYQVTQFGKPVTLSCSQTLNHNVMYWYQQKSSQAPKLLFHYYDKDFNNEADTPDNFQSRRPNTSFCFLDIRSPGLGDTAMYLCATSRDRGQPNQPQHFGDGTRLSIL.

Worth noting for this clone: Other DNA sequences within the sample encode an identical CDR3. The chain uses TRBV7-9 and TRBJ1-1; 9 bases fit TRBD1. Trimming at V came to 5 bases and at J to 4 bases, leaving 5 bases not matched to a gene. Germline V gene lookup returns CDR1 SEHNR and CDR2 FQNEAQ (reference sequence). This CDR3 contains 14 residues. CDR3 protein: CASSPDRGFTEAFF. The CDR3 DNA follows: TGTGCCAGCAGCCCTGACAGGGGGTTCACTGAAGCTTTCTTT. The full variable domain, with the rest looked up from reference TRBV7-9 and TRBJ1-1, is DTGVSQNPRHKITKRGQNVTFRCDPISEHNRLYWYRQTLGQGPEFLTYFQNEAQLEKSRLLSDRFSAERPKGSFSTLEIQRTEQGDSAMYLCASSPDRGFTEAFFGQGTRLTVV.

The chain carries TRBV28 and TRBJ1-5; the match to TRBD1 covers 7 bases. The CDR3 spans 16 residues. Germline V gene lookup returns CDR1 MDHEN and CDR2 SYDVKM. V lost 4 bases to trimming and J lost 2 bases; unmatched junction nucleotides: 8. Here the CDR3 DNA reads TGTGCCAGCAGTTACCACAGGGGTGGCGGCAATCAGCCCCAGCATTTT. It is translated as CASSYHRGGGNQPQHF.

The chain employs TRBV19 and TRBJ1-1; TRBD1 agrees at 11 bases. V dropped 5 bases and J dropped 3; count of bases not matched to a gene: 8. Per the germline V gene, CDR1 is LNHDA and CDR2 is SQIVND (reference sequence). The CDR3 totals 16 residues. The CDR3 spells CASSAWDRGMDTEAFF. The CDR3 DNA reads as TGTGCCAGTAGTGCCTGGGACAGGGGGATGGACACTGAAGCTTTCTTT.

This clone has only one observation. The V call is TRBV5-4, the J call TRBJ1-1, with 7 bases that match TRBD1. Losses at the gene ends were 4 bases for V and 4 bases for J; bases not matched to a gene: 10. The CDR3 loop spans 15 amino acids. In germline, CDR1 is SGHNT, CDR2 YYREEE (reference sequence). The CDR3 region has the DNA TGTGCCAGCAGCGGACCAACAGGGGTCGGCACTGAAGCTTTCTTT. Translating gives CASSGPTGVGTEAFF.

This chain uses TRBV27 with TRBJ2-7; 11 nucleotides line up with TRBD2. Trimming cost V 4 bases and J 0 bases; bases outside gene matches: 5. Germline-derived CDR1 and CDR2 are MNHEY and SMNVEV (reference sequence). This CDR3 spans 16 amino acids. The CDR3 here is CASSSPGTSGSYEQYF. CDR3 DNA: TGTGCCAGCAGTTCCCCCGGGACTAGCGGCTCCTACGAGCAGTACTTC.

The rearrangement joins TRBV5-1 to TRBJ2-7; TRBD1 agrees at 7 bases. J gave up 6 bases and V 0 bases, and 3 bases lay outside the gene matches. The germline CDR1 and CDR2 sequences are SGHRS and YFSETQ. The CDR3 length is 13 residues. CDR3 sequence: CASSLARQGEQYF. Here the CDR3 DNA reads TGCGCCAGCAGCTTGGCCAGACAGGGCGAGCAGTACTTC.

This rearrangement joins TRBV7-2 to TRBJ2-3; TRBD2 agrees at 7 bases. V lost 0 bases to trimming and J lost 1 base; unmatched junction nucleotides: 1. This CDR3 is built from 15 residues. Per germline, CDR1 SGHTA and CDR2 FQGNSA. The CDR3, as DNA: TGTGCCAGCAGCTTAGCGGGAGGGCGCACAGATACGCAGTATTTT. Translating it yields CASSLAGGRTDTQYF.

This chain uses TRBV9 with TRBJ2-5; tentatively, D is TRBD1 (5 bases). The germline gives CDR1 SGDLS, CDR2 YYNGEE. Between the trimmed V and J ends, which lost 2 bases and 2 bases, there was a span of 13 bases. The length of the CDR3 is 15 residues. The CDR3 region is CASSVSVQVQETQYF. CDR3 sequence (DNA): TGTGCCAGCAGCGTCTCGGTACAGGTACAAGAGACCCAGTACTTC.

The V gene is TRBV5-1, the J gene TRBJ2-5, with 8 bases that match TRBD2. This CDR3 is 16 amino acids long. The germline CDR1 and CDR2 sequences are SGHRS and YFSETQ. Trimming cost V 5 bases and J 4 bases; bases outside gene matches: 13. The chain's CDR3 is CASSLVGREGRETQYF. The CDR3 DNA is TGCGCCAGCAGTCTCGTGGGTCGGGAGGGCCGAGAGACCCAGTACTTC.

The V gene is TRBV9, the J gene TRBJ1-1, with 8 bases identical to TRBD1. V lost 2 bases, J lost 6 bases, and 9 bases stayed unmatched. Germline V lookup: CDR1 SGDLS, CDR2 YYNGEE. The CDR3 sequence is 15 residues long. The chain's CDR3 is CASSVTPDRGAEAFF. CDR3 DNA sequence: TGTGCCAGCAGCGTGACTCCTGACAGGGGCGCTGAAGCTTTCTTT.

The CDR3 region is CASLLPGQSGANVLTF. The CDR3 nucleotides read TGTGCCAGTCTATTACCCGGACAGTCTGGGGCCAACGTCCTGACTTTC. The chain recombines TRBV5-6 with TRBJ2-6, with D possibly TRBD1 on 6 matching bases. The CDR3 is made up of 16 amino acids. V shed 8 bases and J shed 1 base, with 16 bases lying between them. The V gene's germline CDR1 is SGHDT and CDR2 YYEEEE.

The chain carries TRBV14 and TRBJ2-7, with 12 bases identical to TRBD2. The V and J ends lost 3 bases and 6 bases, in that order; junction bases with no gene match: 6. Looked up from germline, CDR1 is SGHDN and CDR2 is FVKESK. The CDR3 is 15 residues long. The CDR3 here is CASSQRLAGVFEQYF. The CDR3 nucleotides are TGTGCCAGCAGCCAGAGACTAGCGGGAGTCTTCGAGCAGTACTTC.

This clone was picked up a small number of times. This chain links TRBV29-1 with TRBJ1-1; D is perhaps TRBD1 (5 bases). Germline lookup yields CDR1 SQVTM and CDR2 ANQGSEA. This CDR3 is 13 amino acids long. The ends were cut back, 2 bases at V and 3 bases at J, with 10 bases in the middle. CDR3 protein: CSVERFRDTEAFF. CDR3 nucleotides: TGCAGCGTTGAACGGTTCAGGGACACTGAAGCTTTCTTT. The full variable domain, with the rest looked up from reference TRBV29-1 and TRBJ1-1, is SAVISQKPSRDICQRGTSLTIQCQVDSQVTMMFWYRQQPGQSLTLIATANQGSEATYESGFVIDKFPISRPNLTFSTLTVSNMSPEDSSIYLCSVERFRDTEAFFGQGTRLTVV.

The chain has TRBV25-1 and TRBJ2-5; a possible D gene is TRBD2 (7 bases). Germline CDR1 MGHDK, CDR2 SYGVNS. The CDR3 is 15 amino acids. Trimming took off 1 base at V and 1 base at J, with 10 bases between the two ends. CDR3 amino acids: CASSEFRGAQETQYF. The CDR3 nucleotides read TGTGCCAGCAGTGAATTCCGGGGGGCCCAAGAGACCCAGTACTTC.

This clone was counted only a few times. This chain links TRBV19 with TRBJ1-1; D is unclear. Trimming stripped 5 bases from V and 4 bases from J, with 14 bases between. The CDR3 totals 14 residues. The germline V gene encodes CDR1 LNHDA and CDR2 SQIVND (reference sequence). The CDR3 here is CASSPMVGGTEAFF. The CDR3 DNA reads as TGTGCCAGTAGTCCAATGGTCGGAGGCACTGAAGCTTTCTTT.

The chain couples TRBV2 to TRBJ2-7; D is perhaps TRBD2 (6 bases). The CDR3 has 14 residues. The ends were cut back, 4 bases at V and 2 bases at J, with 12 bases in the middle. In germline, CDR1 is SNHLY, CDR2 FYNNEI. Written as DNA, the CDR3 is TGTGCCAGCAGTGTCGCAGCGGGTCCCTACGAGCAGTACTTC. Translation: CASSVAAGPYEQYF.

In nucleotides, the CDR3 is TGTGCCAGCAGCTTACGGAGGCAGGGGATCACCTACGAGCAGTACTTC. It encodes CASSLRRQGITYEQYF. The rearrangement joins TRBV7-8 to TRBJ2-7, with D possibly TRBD1 on 6 matching bases. Trimming cost V 2 bases and J 2 bases, with 16 bases left between them. The germline CDR1 and CDR2 sequences are SGHVS and FQNEAQ. The CDR3 is made up of 16 amino acids.

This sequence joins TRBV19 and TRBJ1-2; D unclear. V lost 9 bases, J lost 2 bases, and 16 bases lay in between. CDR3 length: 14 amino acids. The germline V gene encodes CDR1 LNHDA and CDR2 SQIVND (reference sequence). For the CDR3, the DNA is TGTGCCAGCAGCCCCGTCGGCGGAAACTATGGCTACACCTTC. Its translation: CASSPVGGNYGYTF.

The CDR3 DNA follows: TGTGCCAGCAGCGTAGGGTCCAGGGACTATGGCTACACCTTC. Its translation is CASSVGSRDYGYTF. The chain couples TRBV9 to TRBJ1-2; tentative D call: TRBD1 (5 bases). V was cut by 0 bases and J by 3 bases, with 9 bases left in between. Looked up from germline, CDR1 is SGDLS and CDR2 is YYNGEE. There are 14 residues in the CDR3.

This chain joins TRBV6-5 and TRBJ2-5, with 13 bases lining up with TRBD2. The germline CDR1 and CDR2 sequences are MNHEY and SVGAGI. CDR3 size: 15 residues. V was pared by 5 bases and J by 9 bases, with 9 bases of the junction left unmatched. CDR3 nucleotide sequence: TGTGCCAGCAGTCCACTAGCGGGAGGGCCGGTGGCCCAGTACTTC. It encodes CASSPLAGGPVAQYF.

CDR3 region: CASSQVVGLAFSYEQYF. Here the CDR3 DNA reads TGCGCCAGCAGCCAAGTAGTAGGACTAGCGTTCTCCTACGAGCAGTACTTC. The J gene is TRBJ2-7, the V gene TRBV4-1; TRBD2 aligns across 9 bases. Germline-derived CDR1 and CDR2 are MGHRA and YSYEKL. V lost 1 base and J lost 0; bases outside the gene matches: 7. The CDR3 spans 17 residues.

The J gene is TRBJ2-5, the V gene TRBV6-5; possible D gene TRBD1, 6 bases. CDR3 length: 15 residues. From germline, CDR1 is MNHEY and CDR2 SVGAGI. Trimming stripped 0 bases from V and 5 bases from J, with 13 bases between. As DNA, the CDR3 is TGTGCCAGCAGTTACTCGGACAGCCTCGAGGAGACCCAGTACTTC. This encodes CASSYSDSLEETQYF.